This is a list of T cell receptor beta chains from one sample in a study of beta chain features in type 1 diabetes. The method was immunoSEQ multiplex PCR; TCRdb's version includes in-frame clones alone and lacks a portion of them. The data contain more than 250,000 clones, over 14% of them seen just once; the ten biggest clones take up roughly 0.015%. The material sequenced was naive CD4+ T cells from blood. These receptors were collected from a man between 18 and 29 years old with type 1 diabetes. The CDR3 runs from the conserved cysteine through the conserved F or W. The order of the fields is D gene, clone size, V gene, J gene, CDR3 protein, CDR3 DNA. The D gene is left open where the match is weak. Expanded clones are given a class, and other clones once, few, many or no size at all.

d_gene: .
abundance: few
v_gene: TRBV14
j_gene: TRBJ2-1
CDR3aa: CASSGAPVNEQFF
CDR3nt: TGTGCCAGCAGCGGGGCTCCCGTAAATGAGCAGTTCTTC

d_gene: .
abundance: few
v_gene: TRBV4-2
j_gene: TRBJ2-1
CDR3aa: CATHQPGEDNEQFF
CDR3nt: TGTGCCACCCACCAACCGGGGGAGGACAATGAGCAGTTCTTC

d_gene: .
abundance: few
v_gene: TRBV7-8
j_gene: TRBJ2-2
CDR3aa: CASSSRDSPGTGELFF
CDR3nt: TGTGCCAGCAGCTCCCGGGACTCCCCCGGGACCGGGGAGCTGTTTTTT

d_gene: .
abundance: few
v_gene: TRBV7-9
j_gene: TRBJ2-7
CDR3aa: CASRATGYEQYF
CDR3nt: TGTGCCAGCAGGGCTACAGGGTACGAGCAGTACTTC

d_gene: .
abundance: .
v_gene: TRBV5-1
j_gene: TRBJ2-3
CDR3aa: CASRNWAGGTDTQYF
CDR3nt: TGCGCCAGCAGAAATTGGGCAGGGGGCACAGATACGCAGTATTTT

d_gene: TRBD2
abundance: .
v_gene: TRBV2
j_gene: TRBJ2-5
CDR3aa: CASNRLAGDVQETQYF
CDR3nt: TGTGCCAGCAATAGACTAGCGGGAGATGTGCAAGAGACCCAGTACTTC

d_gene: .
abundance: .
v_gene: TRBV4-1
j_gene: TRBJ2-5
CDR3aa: CASSQEGYRVETQYF
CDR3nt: TGCGCCAGCAGCCAAGAAGGGTACAGGGTGGAGACCCAGTACTTC

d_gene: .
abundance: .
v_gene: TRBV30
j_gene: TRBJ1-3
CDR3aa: CASAEAAVYTIYF
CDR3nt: TGTGCCAGTGCGGAGGCAGCGGTTTACACCATATATTTT

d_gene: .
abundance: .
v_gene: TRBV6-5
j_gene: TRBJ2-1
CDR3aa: CASRPGSYNEQFF
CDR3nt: TGTGCCAGCAGACCCGGTTCCTACAATGAGCAGTTCTTC

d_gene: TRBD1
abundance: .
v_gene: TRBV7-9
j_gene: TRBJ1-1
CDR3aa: CASSWGQGSTEAFF
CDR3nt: TGTGCCAGCAGCTGGGGACAGGGTAGCACTGAAGCTTTCTTT

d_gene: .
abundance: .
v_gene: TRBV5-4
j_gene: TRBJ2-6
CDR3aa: CASSLDSHSGANVLTF
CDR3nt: TGTGCCAGCAGCCTAGACAGTCACTCTGGGGCCAACGTCCTGACTTTC

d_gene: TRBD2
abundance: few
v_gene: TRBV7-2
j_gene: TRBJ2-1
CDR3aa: CASSLRTSGRSLYNEQFF
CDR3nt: TGTGCCAGCAGCCTCCGGACTAGCGGGAGATCTTTATACAATGAGCAGTTCTTC

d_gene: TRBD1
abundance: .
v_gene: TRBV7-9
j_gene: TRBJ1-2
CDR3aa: CASSSGQGDYFIYGYTF
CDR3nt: TGTGCCAGCAGCTCGGGACAGGGGGATTACTTTATTTATGGCTACACCTTC

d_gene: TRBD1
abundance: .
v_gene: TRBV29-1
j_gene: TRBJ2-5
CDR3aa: CSGTGGLAETQYF
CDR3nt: TGCAGCGGCACAGGGGGCTTAGCGGAGACCCAGTACTTC

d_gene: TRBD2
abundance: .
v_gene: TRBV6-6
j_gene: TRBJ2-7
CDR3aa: CASRGLAESSYEQYF
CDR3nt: TGTGCCAGCAGAGGACTAGCGGAGAGCTCCTACGAGCAGTACTTC

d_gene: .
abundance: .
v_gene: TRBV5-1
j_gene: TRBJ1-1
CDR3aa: CASSESINGQINTEAFF
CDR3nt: TGCGCCAGCAGCGAAAGCATTAATGGACAGATTAACACTGAAGCTTTCTTT

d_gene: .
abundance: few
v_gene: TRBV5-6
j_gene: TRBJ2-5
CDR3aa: CASSPSGGTQYF
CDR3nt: TGTGCCAGCAGCCCCTCGGGTGGGACCCAGTACTTC

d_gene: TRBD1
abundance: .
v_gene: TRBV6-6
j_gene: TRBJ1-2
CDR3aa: CASSITGGDYGYTF
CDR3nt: TGTGCCAGCAGCATAACAGGGGGCGACTATGGCTACACCTTC

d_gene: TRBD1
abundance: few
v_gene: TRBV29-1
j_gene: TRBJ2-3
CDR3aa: CSVALGQGGTDTQYF
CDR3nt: TGCAGCGTGGCCCTGGGACAGGGAGGGACAGATACGCAGTATTTT

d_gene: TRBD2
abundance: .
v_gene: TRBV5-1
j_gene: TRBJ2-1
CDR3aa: CASSSGLAENNEQFF
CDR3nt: TGCGCCAGCAGCTCAGGACTAGCGGAGAACAATGAGCAGTTCTTC

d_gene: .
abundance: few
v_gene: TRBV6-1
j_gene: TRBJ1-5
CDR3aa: CASRIAGYGNQPQHF
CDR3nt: TGTGCCAGCAGGATTGCAGGGTATGGCAATCAGCCCCAGCATTTT

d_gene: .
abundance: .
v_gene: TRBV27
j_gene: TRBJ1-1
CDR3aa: CASSFRPSGMNTEAFF
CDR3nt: TGTGCCAGCAGTTTCCGGCCCTCAGGGATGAACACTGAAGCTTTCTTT

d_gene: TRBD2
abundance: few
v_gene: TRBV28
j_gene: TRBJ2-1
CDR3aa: CASSLELAGGPSEQFF
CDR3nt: TGTGCCAGCAGTCTCGAACTAGCGGGGGGGCCGAGTGAGCAGTTCTTC

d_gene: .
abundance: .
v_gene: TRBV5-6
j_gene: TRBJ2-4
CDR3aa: CASSPWRPHGKNIQYF
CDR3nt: TGTGCCAGCAGCCCGTGGAGACCCCATGGCAAAAACATTCAGTACTTC

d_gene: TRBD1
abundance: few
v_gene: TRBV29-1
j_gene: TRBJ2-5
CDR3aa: CSVGLGQGRETQYF
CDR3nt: TGCAGCGTTGGCTTGGGACAGGGTAGAGAGACCCAGTACTTC

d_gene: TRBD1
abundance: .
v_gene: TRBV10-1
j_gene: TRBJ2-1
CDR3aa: CASRDGQGTEQFF
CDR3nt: TGCGCCAGCAGAGATGGACAGGGGACTGAGCAGTTCTTC

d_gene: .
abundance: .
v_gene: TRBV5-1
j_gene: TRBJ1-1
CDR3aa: CASSLVGGDTEAFF
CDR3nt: TGCGCCAGCAGCTTGGTAGGGGGGGACACTGAAGCTTTCTTT

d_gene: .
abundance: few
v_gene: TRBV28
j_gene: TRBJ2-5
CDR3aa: CASSLRLETQYF
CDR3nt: TGTGCCAGCAGTTTGCGTTTAGAGACCCAGTACTTC

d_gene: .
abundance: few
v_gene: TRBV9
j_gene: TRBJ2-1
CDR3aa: CASSGAWENNEQFF
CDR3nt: TGTGCCAGCAGCGGGGCGTGGGAGAACAATGAGCAGTTCTTC

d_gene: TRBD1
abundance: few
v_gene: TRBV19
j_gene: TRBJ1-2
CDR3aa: CASSIVTGDDYGYTF
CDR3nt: TGTGCCAGTAGTATTGTTACAGGGGACGACTATGGCTACACCTTC

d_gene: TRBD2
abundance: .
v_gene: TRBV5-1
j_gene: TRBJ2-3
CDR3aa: CASSFSGTSGTNTDTQYF
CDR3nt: TGCGCCAGCAGCTTTTCCGGGACTAGCGGGACTAACACAGATACGCAGTATTTT